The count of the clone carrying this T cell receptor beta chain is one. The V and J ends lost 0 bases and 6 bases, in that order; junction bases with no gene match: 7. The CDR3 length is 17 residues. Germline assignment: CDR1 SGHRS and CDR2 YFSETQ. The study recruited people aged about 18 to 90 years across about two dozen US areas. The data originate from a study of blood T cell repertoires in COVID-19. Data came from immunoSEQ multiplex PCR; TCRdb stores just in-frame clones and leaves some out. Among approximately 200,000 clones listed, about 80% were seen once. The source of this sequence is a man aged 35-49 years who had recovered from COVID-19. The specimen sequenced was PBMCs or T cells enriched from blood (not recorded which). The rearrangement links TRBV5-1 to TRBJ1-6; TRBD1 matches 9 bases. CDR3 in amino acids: CASSLVSQGAFNSPLHF. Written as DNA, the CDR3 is TGCGCCAGCAGCTTGGTTTCACAGGGGGCGTTTAATTCACCCCTCCACTTT.